The T cell receptor (beta chain) under discussion was sequenced for a study of T cells after yellow fever vaccination. Findings of the study overall: Clonotypes found in both CD4 and CD8 compartments made up a small share.

This CDR3 spans 15 amino acids. V dropped 6 bases and J dropped 4 bases, with 15 bases sitting between them. To note about this clonotype: Its antigen is unidentified.

TCRdb ran MiXCR on the 5' RACE reads and lists one entry per CDR3 protein. The table records some 200,000 distinct CDR3 sequences, about 11% of them present only once. Specimen: CD8+ T cells sorted from PBMCs, collected 15 days after the yellow fever booster vaccination. V and J are TRBV12-3 or TRBV12-4 and TRBJ2-2; D remains unclear. The TCR comes from a young man who received the YFV17D yellow fever vaccine. CDR3 nucleotides: TGTGCCAGCAGCCCAATCTGGGGAACCACCGGGGAGCTGTTTTTT. It translates to CASSPIWGTTGELFF.